The 5 T cell receptor beta chains in this list originate from one sample, sequenced in a study of OX40 agonist ivuxolimab in advanced cancers. Receptors were amplified or captured by the immunoSEQ multiplex PCR assay. TCRdb holds this immuneACCESS table with in-frame rearrangements only. Some clones are missing; in checked studies, unresolved V genes explain under half, and the rest has no known cause. Within this sample are about 36,000 clones, with roughly three quarters of them counted one time only. The ten largest clones capture over 20% of the sample. This specimen was CD4+ or CD8+ T cells sorted from blood, taken in a trial of the OX40 agonist ivuxolimab. The receptors come from an adult with an advanced solid tumor such as melanoma, head and neck, liver or kidney cancer.

Written as DNA, the CDR3 is TGTGCCAGCAGCTTAGGGCGGAGCTACGAGCAGTACTTC. This gives the protein CASSLGRSYEQYF. The chain couples TRBV7-8 to TRBJ2-7; D is undetermined. The V end lost 1 base, the J end lost 3 bases, and 7 bases lay between the germline ends. Per the germline V gene, CDR1 is SGHVS and CDR2 is FQNEAQ. This CDR3 is 13 amino acids long.

The chain uses TRBV28 and TRBJ2-1, with 9 bases identical to TRBD2. CDR1 is MDHEN, CDR2 SYDVKM, per germline. CDR3 length: 15 amino acids. J lost 5 bases, V lost 7 bases, and 9 bases had no gene match. The CDR3, as DNA: TGTGCCAGCATGTTAGGGGGACTAGCAAACAATGAGCAGTTCTTC. This translates into CASMLGGLANNEQFF.

This chain uses TRBV14 with TRBJ2-7; tentative D call: TRBD2 (5 bases). V was pared by 4 bases and J by 2 bases, with 15 bases between. Germline V gene lookup returns CDR1 SGHDN and CDR2 FVKESK. CDR3 length equals 15 residues. The CDR3 is CASSPLGASAYEQYF. For the CDR3, the DNA is TGTGCCAGCAGCCCCCTGGGAGCCTCAGCCTACGAGCAGTACTTC.

The V call is TRBV7-2, the J call TRBJ1-2, with TRBD1 identical over 9 bases. The trim removed 5 bases at V and 4 bases at J, leaving 8 bases unmatched. Per the germline V gene, CDR1 is SGHTA and CDR2 is FQGNSA. There are 15 residues in the CDR3. CDR3 DNA sequence: TGTGCCAGCAGCCATCAAAAGGGACAGGGCTATGGCTACACCTTC. It translates to CASSHQKGQGYGYTF.

This clone appeared a single time. The chain is built from TRBV5-1 and TRBJ2-7, with 11 nucleotides matching TRBD2. The length of the CDR3 is 16 residues. J lost 7 bases, V lost 3 bases, and 12 bases had no gene match. Germline loops: CDR1 SGHRS, CDR2 YFSETQ. CDR3 bases: TGCGCCAGCAGCTGGGAACTAGCGGGAGTACCAAGGGAGCAGTACTTC. Residues: CASSWELAGVPREQYF. The full variable domain, its missing parts supplied by reference TRBV5-1 and TRBJ2-7, is KAGVTQTPRYLIKTRGQQVTLSCSPISGHRSVSWYQQTPGQGLQFLFEYFSETQRNKGNFPGRFSGRQFSNSRSEMNVSTLELGDSALYLCASSWELAGVPREQYFGPGTRLTVT.